This T cell receptor (beta chain) originates from a study of shared clonotypes between healthy human individuals. Notes on the study in general: Donor clonotype sharing was expected to depend on sequencing depth. Roughly 5% of naive CD4 clonotypes were common to a few donors.

Details on this clone: What it binds is not known.

Using immunoSEQ multiplex PCR, the repertoire was profiled, and TCRdb retains in-frame clones only, with some absent. This sample carries approximately 700,000 clones, less than 80% of them seen once, and the ten largest clones take 1.5% to 2%. The sequence derives from a woman in her twenties or thirties in good health. Sample: memory CD4+ T cells sorted from blood. The subset: CD45RA-negative fraction.

This chain's CDR3 is CASSRGEVYGYTF. In nucleotides, the CDR3 is TGCGCCAGCAGTCGAGGGGAAGTCTATGGCTACACCTTC. The V and J genes are TRBV5-1 and TRBJ1-2; the D gene is possibly TRBD1 (5 bases). CDR3 length equals 13 residues. Trimming took off 5 bases at V and 4 bases at J, with 12 bases between the two ends. CDR1 and CDR2 from the germline V gene are SGHRS and YFSETQ.